The 8 T cell receptor beta chains listed next were all sequenced from one sample in a study of T cell changes during pregnancy in multiple sclerosis. TCRdb keeps only in-frame clones here, not all; method: immunoSEQ multiplex PCR. The table lists tens of thousands of clones, around 90% of them singletons. The specimen comprised peripheral blood, sampled in the first trimester of pregnancy. All receptors come from a female donor with multiple sclerosis, enrolled in a pregnancy study.

This chain connects TRBV5-1 to TRBJ2-1; 7 bases line up with TRBD1. The CDR3 totals 13 residues. Germline V CDR1 and CDR2: SGHRS, YFSETQ. Trimming took 6 bases from V and 3 from J; bases not matched to a gene: 3. The CDR3 DNA reads TGCGCCAGCAACGGACAGGACTACAATGAGCAGTTCTTC. Its protein is CASNGQDYNEQFF.

This chain connects TRBV7-7 to TRBJ2-3; 8 bases are shared with TRBD2. CDR3 length: 16 amino acids. The germline CDR1 and CDR2 sequences are SSHAT and FNYEAQ (reference sequence). The V gene end was trimmed by 4 bases and the J gene end by 3 bases; junction bases not matched to a gene: 9. CDR3 sequence: CASSSGGSRGTDTQYF. CDR3 DNA: TGTGCCAGCAGCTCGGGGGGGAGCCGAGGAACAGATACGCAGTATTTT.

This chain links TRBV6-1 with TRBJ2-3; 8 bases map to TRBD2. V dropped 7 bases and J dropped 3; count of bases not matched to a gene: 9. This CDR3 has 15 residues. Germline assignment: CDR1 MNHNS and CDR2 SASEGT. The CDR3, as DNA: TGTGCCAGCACCTTCAGCGGGAGTGTGACAGATACGCAGTATTTT. It codes for CASTFSGSVTDTQYF.

The J gene is TRBJ1-3, the V gene TRBV5-6; D is unclear. The CDR3 has 13 residues. Trimming stripped 2 bases from V and 3 bases from J, with 6 bases between. The germline V gene encodes CDR1 SGHDT and CDR2 YYEEEE. The CDR3 is CASSFPGGNTIYF. The CDR3 DNA sequence: TGTGCCAGCAGCTTTCCGGGTGGAAACACCATATATTTT.

This rearrangement joins TRBV5-4 to TRBJ2-7; possibly TRBD1 for D (6 bases). The CDR3 has 14 amino acids. Per the germline V gene, CDR1 is SGHNT and CDR2 is YYREEE (reference sequence). Trimming took off 0 bases at V and 3 bases at J, with 10 bases between the two ends. The CDR3 here is CASSLGRTDYEQYF. CDR3 DNA sequence: TGTGCCAGCAGCTTGGGTAGGACAGACTACGAGCAGTACTTC.

This clone occurred once. V usage is TRBV19 and J usage is TRBJ2-6; D uncertain. V lost 5 bases and J 1 base, leaving 9 bases between the germline ends. Germline CDR1 and CDR2: LNHDA and SQIVND (reference sequence). The CDR3 runs to 15 residues. CDR3 nucleotides: TGTGCCAGTAGTCTTGTTATTTCTGGGGCCAACGTCCTGACTTTC. Encoded protein: CASSLVISGANVLTF.

Remarks on this clone: At one of its ends the junction is not consistent with the germline gene, which may arise from a read error. The V gene is TRBV5-1, the J gene TRBJ1-5, with D hard to call. CDR3 length: 15 amino acids. Germline CDR1 and CDR2: SGHRS and YFSETQ. CDR3 nucleotide sequence: TGCGCCAGCAGCTTGGATGGAGATAGCCATCAGCCCCAGCATTTT. Translated: CASSLDGDSHQPQHF.

With regard to this clone: One junction end disagrees with the germline gene, perhaps due to a read error. The V and J genes are TRBV30 and TRBJ2-5; 7 nucleotides align to TRBD2. This CDR3 comprises 12 residues. Germline CDR1 is GTSNPN and CDR2 is SVGIG (reference sequence). CDR3 loop: CAWSFPGGPSDF. The CDR3 region has the DNA TGTGCCTGGAGTTTCCCGGGAGGACCCTCGGACTTC. Full variable domain (missing parts from reference TRBV30 and TRBJ2-5): SQTIHQWPATLVQPVGSPLSLECTVEGTSNPNLYWYRQAAGRGLQLLFYSVGIGQISSEVPQNLSASRPQDRQFILSSKKLLLSDSGFYLCAWSFPGGPSDFGPGTRLLVL.